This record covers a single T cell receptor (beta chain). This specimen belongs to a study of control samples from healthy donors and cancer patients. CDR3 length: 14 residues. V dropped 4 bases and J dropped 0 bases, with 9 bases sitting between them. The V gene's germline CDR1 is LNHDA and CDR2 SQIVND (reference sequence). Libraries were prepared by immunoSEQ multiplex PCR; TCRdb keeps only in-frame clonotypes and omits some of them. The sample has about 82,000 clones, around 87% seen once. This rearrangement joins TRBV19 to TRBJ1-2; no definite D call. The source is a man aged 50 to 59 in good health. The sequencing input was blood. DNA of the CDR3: TGTGCCAGTAGTAAAACAACTCCTAACTATGGCTACACCTTC. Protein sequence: CASSKTTPNYGYTF. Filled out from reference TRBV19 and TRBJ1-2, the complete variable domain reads DGGITQSPKYLFRKEGQNVTLSCEQNLNHDAMYWYRQDPGQGLRLIYYSQIVNDFQKGDIAEGYSVSREKKESFPLTVTSAQKNPTAFYLCASSKTTPNYGYTFGSGTRLTVV.